A single sample is the source of the 12 T cell receptor beta chains below, sequenced in a study of cytomegalovirus exposure and HLA in healthy donors. Clones were read by immunoSEQ multiplex PCR, and TCRdb kept only the in-frame ones, dropping some. The sample lists 110,000 or so clones; about nine tenths were seen once. Sequences were obtained from PBMCs. These receptors were taken from a young man in good health and CMV-seropositive.

V usage is TRBV28 and J usage is TRBJ1-3; no clear D. V lost 3 bases and J 0 bases, leaving 3 bases between the germline ends. The CDR3 length is 13 residues. Germline CDR1 is MDHEN and CDR2 is SYDVKM. The CDR3 DNA follows: TGTGCCAGCAGTTTTCTCTCTGGAAACACCATATATTTT. Its protein product is CASSFLSGNTIYF.

V gene TRBV28 combines with J gene TRBJ2-7, with D possibly being TRBD1 (7 bases). Germline V gene lookup returns CDR1 MDHEN and CDR2 SYDVKM. The V and J ends lost 3 bases and 0 bases respectively, with 12 bases between them. The CDR3 covers 15 residues. CDR3 in amino acids: CASSFRGVSSYEQYF. In DNA, the CDR3 is TGTGCCAGCAGTTTCAGGGGGGTAAGCTCCTACGAGCAGTACTTC.

The chain uses TRBV6-1 and TRBJ2-7, with TRBD1 identical over 7 bases. The germline V gene has CDR1 MNHNS and CDR2 SASEGT. The CDR3 length is 14 residues. The trim removed 2 bases at V and 2 bases at J, leaving 3 bases unmatched. CDR3 in DNA: TGTGCCAGCAGTGAATTTGGACAGGCCTACGAGCAGTACTTC. It translates to CASSEFGQAYEQYF.

The genes are TRBV4-3 and TRBJ2-2, with no clear D. This CDR3 has 16 amino acids. The germline gives CDR1 LGHNA, CDR2 YSLEER. V lost 0 bases, J lost 5 bases, and 13 bases lay in between. CDR3 region: CASSQDPGPGTGELFF. As DNA, the CDR3 is TGCGCCAGCAGCCAAGATCCGGGTCCGGGTACCGGGGAGCTGTTTTTT.

This clone was counted only a few times. The V gene is TRBV30, the J gene TRBJ1-2; D call uncertain. Per germline, CDR1 GTSNPN and CDR2 SVGIG (reference sequence). This CDR3 has 13 amino acids. Trimming shortened V by 5 bases and J by 3 bases, and 13 bases separated the two germline ends. CDR3 nucleotides: TGTGCCTGGCATAGCTTTGGTGACTATGGCTACACCTTC. The encoded protein is CAWHSFGDYGYTF.

The chain couples TRBV25-1 to TRBJ2-1, with 7 bases that match TRBD1. Germline CDR1 is MGHDK and CDR2 is SYGVNS. This CDR3 is built from 12 residues. V dropped 7 bases and J dropped 8; count of bases not matched to a gene: 5. DNA for the CDR3: TGTGCCAGCACGGACAGGTGGGATGAGCAGTTCTTC. Translating it yields CASTDRWDEQFF.

This rearrangement joins TRBV4-3 to TRBJ2-7, with a tentative D call TRBD1 (5 bases). This CDR3 contains 14 residues. The germline CDR1 and CDR2 sequences are LGHNA and YSLEER. The V and J ends lost 0 bases and 3 bases respectively, with 9 bases between them. CDR3 residues: CASSQDLTGYEQYF. The DNA for the CDR3 is TGCGCCAGCAGCCAAGATCTAACAGGCTACGAGCAGTACTTC.

The chain recombines TRBV6-4 with TRBJ1-3; the D is unclear. There are 15 residues in the CDR3. Germline CDR1 MRHNA, CDR2 SNTAGT. Trimming left V 8 bases short and J 0 bases short, with 14 bases between. The CDR3 loop is CASSPTPDSGNTIYF. Written as DNA, the CDR3 is TGTGCCAGCTCCCCGACACCAGACTCTGGAAACACCATATATTTT.

The V gene is TRBV27, the J gene TRBJ1-1, with 10 bases lining up with TRBD1. Germline V lookup: CDR1 MNHEY, CDR2 SMNVEV (reference sequence). V lost 5 bases, J lost 5 bases, and 2 bases stayed unmatched. The CDR3 has 13 amino acids. Here the CDR3 reads CASSRTGGTEAFF. DNA for the CDR3: TGTGCCAGCAGTAGGACAGGGGGTACTGAAGCTTTCTTT.

This chain joins TRBV19 and TRBJ1-1, with D unresolved. This CDR3 spans 13 amino acids. Germline CDR1 LNHDA, CDR2 SQIVND (reference sequence). V lost 3 bases, J lost 5 bases, and 10 bases lay in between. The CDR3 region has the DNA TGTGCCAGTAGTATCGGGGTTGAAACTGAAGCTTTCTTT. It codes for CASSIGVETEAFF.

A few counts support this clone. This chain connects TRBV27 to TRBJ1-6, with D unresolved. CDR3 length: 12 residues. Trimming stripped 6 bases from V and 7 bases from J, with 7 bases between. Germline lookup yields CDR1 MNHEY and CDR2 SMNVEV (reference sequence). The DNA for the CDR3 is TGTGCCAGCAGATTAGAGAATTCACCCCTCCACTTT. Encoded protein: CASRLENSPLHF.

The V gene is TRBV27, the J gene TRBJ1-4; the match to TRBD1 covers 9 bases. CDR3 length: 14 amino acids. The J segment lost 6 bases and the V segment lost 4 bases, leaving 3 bases of the junction unmatched. Per germline, CDR1 MNHEY and CDR2 SMNVEV (reference sequence). The CDR3 DNA reads as TGTGCCAGCAGTTCGGGACAGGGCTATGAAAAACTGTTTTTT. Translated, it gives CASSSGQGYEKLFF.